This T cell receptor beta chain originates from a study of shared clonotypes between healthy human individuals (dated by TCRdb to 2018 to 2020). At the level of the whole study: The cohort comprised a couple of women and a few men aged 18 to 49 years. Per donor, leukapheresis produced somewhere between about 0.94 and 9.5 billion PBMCs. The study deeply sequenced blood TCR repertoires of five healthy adults to estimate repertoire size and the extent of clonotype sharing between individuals. To increase sequencing depth and limit assay-specific biases, different laboratories used diverse techniques to prepare libraries and sequence TCR repertoires. Results and caveats for the whole study, not just this receptor: Pairwise subsampling led to the expectation that sequencing depth would affect the degree of clonotype sharing among donors. The small number of donors limited the genetic and exposure-history diversity represented. Only blood was sampled, and tissue TCR repertoires likely differ from those in blood.

The germline V gene (reference sequence) specifies GTSNPN as CDR1 and SVGIG as CDR2. The CDR3, cysteine through phenylalanine, is 12 amino acids long. Only the CDR3 part of the read is kept: 36 bases, read in frame from the first base. A remark on this clone: The antigen this receptor binds is unknown. Since a much larger clone is just one base distant, this may be a read error.

Donors were healthy HIV-negative adults with no recently reported acute infections or vaccinations. All donors were Caucasian adults living in Nashville, Tennessee, USA. For unsorted samples, approximately 84 million PBMCs were counted, and genomic DNA was extracted using the QIAamp DNA Blood Mini kit. Blood was obtained by leukapheresis, after which PBMCs were separated by Ficoll-Histopaque density gradient centrifugation and cryopreserved in liquid nitrogen vapor phase. TCR CDR3 regions were amplified from genomic DNA by multiplex PCR using the deep immunoSEQ assay. Genomic DNA extracted from each cell subset was distributed evenly over all wells of several immunoSEQ 96-well plates, and each plate served as one replicate. For unsorted PBMC, about 300 ng of genomic DNA, equivalent to around 30,000 T cell genomes, went into each replicate PCR. Ten immunoSEQ deep assay plates were used to sequence unsorted PBMC genomic DNA. The purified libraries were quantified using a Qubit 3.0 fluorometer, sized with a Bioanalyzer 2100, and then quantified again using the KAPA Library Quantification kit. Every immunoSEQ 96-well plate was sequenced on a separate single-read 150-cycle Illumina NextSeq 550 flow cell. Concerning the study's data processing: The immunoSEQ output contained only junctional sequences without quality scores, so filtering could not match that applied to full-length reads. To assign V/J genes and CDR3, sequences were annotated using PyIR, a Python wrapper for IgBLAST v1.9, with IMGT germline references. Reads were filtered out if the reads had weak V/J assignments (E-value above 1e-6), no CDR3, stop codons, out-of-frame junctions, or ambiguous translated residues. V3J clonotypes were defined as sequences sharing an identical inferred V gene, J gene, and CDR3 amino acid sequence. To compute the percentage overlap between repertoires, the number of shared unique clonotypes was divided by the size of the smaller repertoire. Richness of each repertoire was evaluated using RTK rarefaction, the Chao1 estimator, and Recon v2.1 estimates of unobserved clonotypes. Not all clones reach the TCRdb copy of this immuneACCESS table, which keeps in-frame sequences only. Checked studies attribute under half of the gap to unresolved V genes and leave the rest unexplained. From that table come the V and J calls and clone size; the DNA was used to work out D and trimming. The sample data list hundreds of thousands of clones, and approximately 71% of these were observed just once. The ten largest clones add up to around 13% of the sample.

This chain is built from TRBV30 and TRBJ2-7; a confident D gene designation cannot be given. This clonotype originated in a middle-aged woman in good health. Some clones in this sample may be carry-over from other donors' samples. Sequenced material: PBMCs. The nucleotides read TGTGCCCGGAGCCTAGGGTTCTACGAGCAGTACTTC. Its translation reads: CARSLGFYEQYF. Supplemented by the reference TRBV30 and TRBJ2-7 proteins around the CDR3, the complete variable domain is SQTIHQWPATLVQPVGSPLSLECTVEGTSNPNLYWYRQAAGRGLQLLFYSVGIGQISSEVPQNLSASRPQDRQFILSSKKLLLSDSGFYLCARSLGFYEQYFGPGTRLTVT.